This T cell receptor beta chain was observed in a study of T and B cells in COVID-19 patients. At the level of the study: Peripheral blood came from COVID-19 patients with active infection or after recovery. In the active-infection cohort, about 90% of the roughly 20 patients had comorbidities linked to unfavorable COVID-19 outcome.

TRB rearrangements were amplified by multiplex PCR with BIOMED2 TRB-A/B primers. In TCRdb, the multiplex PCR reads were re-called with MiXCR into one record per CDR3 protein. The data hold 15,000 to 20,000 distinct CDR3 sequences, with roughly 28% observed a single time. In its sample, this clonotype was seen many times. Blood genomic DNA input for TRB amplification was 250-500 ng. The sequence was collected from a human donor who had recovered from COVID-19. The sample taken for sequencing was blood.

Here the CDR3 reads CASSLDKGYGYTF. Written as DNA, the CDR3 is TGTGCCAGCAGCTTGGACAAGGGCTATGGCTACACCTTC. The chain joins TRBV5-4 to TRBJ1-2; D gene unclear. The CDR3 consists of 13 residues. V was clipped by 0 bases and J by 4 bases, with 7 bases between them. Germline V lookup: CDR1 SGHNT, CDR2 YYREEE (reference sequence).